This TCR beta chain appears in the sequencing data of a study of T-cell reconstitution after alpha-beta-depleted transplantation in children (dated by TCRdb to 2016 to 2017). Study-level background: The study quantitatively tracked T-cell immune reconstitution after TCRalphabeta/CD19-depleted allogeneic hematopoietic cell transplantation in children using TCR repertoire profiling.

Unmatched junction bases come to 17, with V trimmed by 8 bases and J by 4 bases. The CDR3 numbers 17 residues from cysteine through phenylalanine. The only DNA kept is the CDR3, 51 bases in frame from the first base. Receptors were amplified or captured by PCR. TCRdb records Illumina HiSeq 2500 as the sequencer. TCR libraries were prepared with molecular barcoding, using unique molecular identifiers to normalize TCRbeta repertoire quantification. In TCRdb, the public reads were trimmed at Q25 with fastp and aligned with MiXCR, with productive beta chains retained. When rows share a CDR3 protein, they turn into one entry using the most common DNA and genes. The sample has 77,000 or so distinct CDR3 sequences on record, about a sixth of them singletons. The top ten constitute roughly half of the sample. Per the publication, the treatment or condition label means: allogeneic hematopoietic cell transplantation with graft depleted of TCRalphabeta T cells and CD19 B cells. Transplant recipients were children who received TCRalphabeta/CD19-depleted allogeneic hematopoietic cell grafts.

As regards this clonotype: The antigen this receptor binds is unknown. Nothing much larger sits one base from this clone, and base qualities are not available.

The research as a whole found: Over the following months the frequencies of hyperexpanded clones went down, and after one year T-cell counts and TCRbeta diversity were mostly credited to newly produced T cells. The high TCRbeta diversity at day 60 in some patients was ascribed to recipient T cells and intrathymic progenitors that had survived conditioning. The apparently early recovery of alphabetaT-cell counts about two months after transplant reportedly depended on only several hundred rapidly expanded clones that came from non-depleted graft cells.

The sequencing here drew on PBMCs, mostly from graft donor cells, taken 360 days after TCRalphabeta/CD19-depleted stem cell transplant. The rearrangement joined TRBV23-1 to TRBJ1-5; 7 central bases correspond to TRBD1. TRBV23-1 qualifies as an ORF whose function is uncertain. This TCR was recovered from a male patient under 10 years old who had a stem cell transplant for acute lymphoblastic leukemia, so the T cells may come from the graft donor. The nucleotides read TGCGCCAGCTACGCTGCCGGGACAGCTCTCGGTAATCAGCCCCAGCATTTT. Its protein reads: CASYAAGTALGNQPQHF.